This entry lists 19 T cell receptor beta chains sequenced from one sample in a study of T-cell memory formation after mild COVID-19. TCRdb re-derived calls from the 5' RACE reads in MiXCR, one entry per CDR3 protein. The repertoire has about 240,000 distinct CDR3 sequences, roughly 10% of them found once; the top ten carry around 23%. The sample comprised PBMCs or a T cell subset sorted from them (not recorded which). Source of these receptors: a man aged 18 to 30 who had mild COVID-19 (a few samples of this study predate the infection). Cell type and time point are not known.

This rearrangement joins TRBV5-5 to TRBJ1-5; tentatively, D is TRBD1 (6 bases). V lost 3 bases and J lost 0, with 16 bases in between. CDR1 is SGHKS and CDR2 is YYEKEE in the germline V gene (reference sequence). This CDR3 is built from 17 residues. Here the CDR3 DNA reads TGTGCCAGCAGCTGGGGGACACCAGCCTATAGCAATCAGCCCCAGCATTTT. This codes for CASSWGTPAYSNQPQHF.

This clonotype was observed a handful of times. The V and J genes are TRBV12-3 or TRBV12-4 and TRBJ2-2; the D call may be TRBD1 or TRBD2 (6 bases each). V lost 6 bases and J 5 bases, leaving 25 bases between the germline ends. CDR3 length: 18 residues. This chain's CDR3 is CASRPTMWYRAGTGELFF. CDR3 DNA: TGTGCCAGCAGACCAACCATGTGGTACAGGGCGGGAACCGGGGAGCTGTTTTTT.

Ten or more counts support this clonotype. The chain combines TRBV5-1 with TRBJ2-7, with D perhaps TRBD2 (6 bases). This CDR3 has 15 amino acids. V lost 4 bases and J 0 bases, leaving 14 bases between the germline ends. CDR1 and CDR2 from the germline V gene are SGHRS and YFSETQ. The CDR3 DNA reads TGCGCCAGCAGCGAATCCGGGACTCGCTCCTACGAGCAGTACTTC. This encodes CASSESGTRSYEQYF.

This clonotype was detected many times. The chain is built from TRBV12-3 or TRBV12-4 and TRBJ2-1, with 9 nucleotides matching TRBD2. The CDR3 extends over 15 amino acids. Germline trimming cut 6 bases from V and 1 base from J; bases unmatched to any gene: 4. The CDR3 DNA reads TGTGCCAGCAGCCTCGGACTAGCGTCCTACAATGAGCAGTTCTTC. This encodes CASSLGLASYNEQFF.

This chain connects TRBV28 to TRBJ2-1, with D hard to call. The V end was cut by 5 bases, the J end by 2 bases, with 7 bases between. The V gene's germline CDR1 is MDHEN and CDR2 SYDVKM. This CDR3 has 13 amino acids. CDR3 protein: CASSLWAYNEQFF. The CDR3 region has the DNA TGTGCCAGCAGTCTCTGGGCCTACAATGAGCAGTTCTTC.

This clonotype has only a few counts. The V gene is TRBV7-8, the J gene TRBJ1-4; weak D call: TRBD1 (5 bases). The CDR3 has 18 amino acids. Germline assignment: CDR1 SGHVS and CDR2 FQNEAQ. With 5 bases removed from V and 5 bases from J, the gap between germline ends came to 24 bases. The CDR3 sequence is CASSPRQSRSLQNEKLFF. Here the CDR3 DNA reads TGTGCCAGCAGCCCCCGACAGAGTCGTAGCCTTCAAAATGAAAAACTGTTTTTT.

The V call is TRBV12-3 or TRBV12-4, the J call TRBJ2-3, with D perhaps matching TRBD2 (6 bases). Trimming shortened V by 6 bases and J by 2 bases, and 18 bases separated the two germline ends. There are 16 residues in the CDR3. CDR3 in DNA: TGTGCCAGCAGCCCCTCGATAGCGGAGAACACAGATACGCAGTATTTT. Translation: CASSPSIAENTDTQYF.

This clonotype was detected only a few times. V is TRBV9 and J is TRBJ2-5, with D possibly called TRBD1 or TRBD2 (5 bases each). Germline V lookup: CDR1 SGDLS, CDR2 YYNGEE. V was trimmed by 2 bases and J by 1 base, leaving 15 bases between them. This CDR3 has 16 amino acids. This CDR3 is CASSVATGGAQETQYF. For the CDR3, the DNA is TGTGCCAGCAGCGTCGCGACTGGGGGAGCCCAAGAGACCCAGTACTTC.

This clonotype was seen more than once but under ten times. The rearrangement links TRBV12-3 or TRBV12-4 to TRBJ1-2; D is unresolved. The CDR3 is 14 residues long. V lost 6 bases and J lost 8, with 19 bases in between. The CDR3 DNA sequence: TGTGCCAGCAGCTCTAGGGCGGCTGGGTACGGCTACACCTTC. Its protein is CASSSRAAGYGYTF.

In its sample, this clonotype was seen a few times. The chain is built from TRBV12-3 or TRBV12-4 and TRBJ2-5; either TRBD1 or TRBD2 may fit D (5 bases each). The CDR3 is 14 amino acids. V lost 7 bases, J lost 0 bases, and 12 bases lay in between. CDR3 protein: CASNSPGHQETQYF. DNA of the CDR3: TGTGCCAGCAATTCTCCGGGGCACCAAGAGACCCAGTACTTC.

This clonotype appeared a few times. The chain is built from TRBV7-2 and TRBJ2-2; the D is unclear. V shed 5 bases and J shed 4 bases, with 8 bases lying between them. CDR3 length equals 13 residues. Germline assignment: CDR1 SGHTA and CDR2 FQGNSA. The chain's CDR3 is CASSRPSTGELFF. As DNA, the CDR3 is TGTGCCAGCAGCCGTCCCTCCACCGGGGAGCTGTTTTTT.

This clonotype was counted between two and nine times. CDR3 protein: CAISVSGASYEQYF. CDR3 in DNA: TGTGCCATCAGCGTTAGCGGGGCCTCCTACGAGCAGTACTTC. V is TRBV10-3 and J is TRBJ2-7; 8 nucleotides line up with TRBD2. Germline CDR1 and CDR2: ENHRY and SYGVKD. The CDR3 totals 14 residues. J gave up 0 bases and V 6 bases, and 4 bases lay outside the gene matches.

This clonotype was observed a few times. The genes are TRBV5-1 and TRBJ2-7; D gene unclear. Per the germline V gene, CDR1 is SGHRS and CDR2 is YFSETQ. The CDR3 totals 15 residues. V gave up 0 bases and J gave up 2 bases, with 12 bases separating them. The CDR3 loop is CASSLEGLSPYEQYF. The CDR3 DNA is TGCGCCAGCAGCTTGGAAGGGTTAAGCCCCTACGAGCAGTACTTC.

V usage is TRBV6-2 or TRBV6-3 and J usage is TRBJ1-5; perhaps TRBD1 as D (5 bases). The ends were cut back, 0 bases at V and 3 bases at J, with 15 bases in the middle. Germline V gene data show CDR1 as MNHEY and CDR2 as SVGEGT. This CDR3 is 17 amino acids long. For the CDR3, the DNA is TGTGCCAGCAGTTACTCGAGATGGGGGGACGACAATCAGCCCCAGCATTTT. Translated, it gives CASSYSRWGDDNQPQHF.

This clonotype was picked up many times. The V call is TRBV5-1, the J call TRBJ2-7; either TRBD1 or TRBD2 may supply D (7 bases each). This CDR3 is built from 14 residues. Trimming shortened V by 0 bases and J by 6 bases, and 13 bases separated the two germline ends. In germline, CDR1 is SGHRS, CDR2 YFSETQ. The CDR3 DNA is TGCGCCAGCAGCTTGGGACAGGGAGGGAGCGAGCAGTACTTC. This gives the protein CASSLGQGGSEQYF.

V gene TRBV6-2 or TRBV6-3 combines with J gene TRBJ2-1; 8 positions agree with TRBD2. Germline V gene sequence: CDR1 MNHEY, CDR2 SVGEGT. This CDR3 has 16 amino acids. With 0 bases clipped from V and 7 bases from J, the junction kept 8 bases outside the gene matches. CDR3 sequence reads: CASSYSALGLVNEQFF. In DNA, the CDR3 is TGTGCCAGCAGTTACTCGGCATTGGGACTAGTAAATGAGCAGTTCTTC.

The V and J genes are TRBV6-5 and TRBJ1-1; 9 bases line up with TRBD1. The CDR3 is made up of 15 amino acids. V lost 5 bases, J lost 4 bases, and 8 bases stayed unmatched. Germline V gene lookup returns CDR1 MNHEY and CDR2 SVGAGI. The CDR3 protein is CASSLSRTGATEAFF. The CDR3 DNA sequence: TGTGCCAGCAGTCTCAGTCGGACAGGGGCCACTGAAGCTTTCTTT.

In its sample, this clonotype was seen many times. This CDR3 reads CASSLRAQNTEAFF. Here the CDR3 DNA reads TGTGCCAGCAGCTTAAGGGCCCAGAACACTGAAGCTTTCTTT. The rearrangement uses TRBV7-2 and TRBJ1-1, with D unclear. In germline, CDR1 is SGHTA, CDR2 FQGNSA. CDR3 length: 14 amino acids. The V gene lost 2 bases and the J gene lost 1 base, with 8 bases spanning the gap.

The gene calls are TRBV10-3 and TRBJ1-1; no clear D gene. This CDR3 contains 12 residues. Germline V gives CDR1 ENHRY, CDR2 SYGVKD. V was clipped by 8 bases and J by 6 bases, with 13 bases between them. The CDR3 region is CAIQTDGSEAFF. The CDR3 DNA is TGTGCCATCCAGACGGATGGGTCTGAAGCTTTCTTT.